The sequence of this TCR beta chain was determined in a study of T-cell memory formation after mild COVID-19. The overall study: Largely, TCR clusters stayed within a single donor.

The CDR3 loop spans 14 amino acids. V lost 2 bases, J lost 6 bases, and 11 bases lay in between. Germline lookup yields CDR1 SEHNR and CDR2 FQNEAQ (reference sequence). Details on this clonotype: Its antigen is still unknown.

The study's findings and limits: Contracting CD4+ clones lay largely in CM and EM, with CD8+ ones residing in EMRA.

TCRdb itself ran the 5' RACE reads through MiXCR, one entry per CDR3 protein. Among 250,000 or so distinct CDR3 sequences listed, 18% were seen once. This sequence was found in a man younger than 35 who had mild COVID-19 (a few samples of this study predate the infection). Cell type and time point are not known. V is TRBV7-9 and J is TRBJ2-1; possibly TRBD1 for D (6 bases). Specimen: PBMCs or a T cell subset sorted from them (not recorded which). CDR3 bases: TGTGCCAGCAGCTTATTATCAGGGGCCAATGAGCAGTTCTTC. Its translation is CASSLLSGANEQFF.